This passage covers 27 T cell receptor beta chains from one sample sequenced in a study of tumour-infiltrating T cells in Burkitt lymphoma. Clones were read by immunoSEQ multiplex PCR, and TCRdb kept only the in-frame ones, dropping some. Of over 1,500 clones listed, around 13% are singletons. Sequencing was done on a sample of tumor tissue. The receptor source for this set is a human donor with Burkitt lymphoma.

The chain combines TRBV7-2 with TRBJ2-5, with 8 bases matching TRBD2. This CDR3 has 14 amino acids. From germline, CDR1 is SGHTA and CDR2 FQGNSA. V trimming: 3 bases; J trimming: 7 bases; junction bases outside the gene matches: 7. CDR3 DNA: TGTGCCAGCAGCTTCGAACACGGGAGGGCGACCCAGTACTTC. This gives the protein CASSFEHGRATQYF.

V is TRBV4-3 and J is TRBJ2-3; 12 nucleotides agree with TRBD2. The CDR3 extends over 16 amino acids. Germline lookup yields CDR1 LGHNA and CDR2 YSLEER. Unmatched junction bases numbered 3, after V lost 1 base and J lost 4 bases. The CDR3 reads CASSQGLAGAADTQYF. The CDR3 DNA reads TGCGCCAGCAGCCAAGGACTAGCGGGAGCGGCAGATACGCAGTATTTT.

In this sample, this clone turned up a few times. The J gene is TRBJ1-4, the V gene TRBV5-5, with 10 bases that match TRBD1. The V gene's germline CDR1 is SGHKS and CDR2 YYEKEE (reference sequence). The CDR3 contains 15 residues. Trimming cost V 4 bases and J 8 bases; bases outside gene matches: 8. The CDR3: CASSAGDRGYEKLFF. In DNA form, the CDR3 reads TGTGCCAGCAGCGCGGGGGACAGGGGTTACGAAAAACTGTTTTTT.

This clone has a handful of counts. The chain joins TRBV20-1 to TRBJ1-2; no reliable D call. The ends were cut back, 4 bases at V and 5 bases at J, with 5 bases in the middle. This CDR3 spans 10 amino acids. The germline CDR1 and CDR2 sequences are DFQATT and SNEGSKA (reference sequence). The CDR3 protein is CSATVYGYTF. As DNA, the CDR3 is TGCAGTGCTACCGTATATGGCTACACCTTC.

This clone was seen a handful of times. The V gene is TRBV19, the J gene TRBJ2-1; TRBD2 aligns across 9 bases. Germline V gives CDR1 LNHDA, CDR2 SQIVND (reference sequence). V gave up 3 bases and J gave up 2 bases; unmatched junction bases: 14. The CDR3 loop spans 19 amino acids. The CDR3 is CASSMWASGAPPPYNEQFF. In DNA, the CDR3 is TGTGCCAGTAGTATGTGGGCTAGCGGGGCGCCCCCCCCCTACAATGAGCAGTTCTTC.

Note on this clone: The identical CDR3 is also encoded by other nucleotide sequences in the sample. V gene TRBV5-1 combines with J gene TRBJ2-7, with D hard to call. The germline V and J ends were trimmed by 2 bases and 3 bases, with 3 bases remaining between them. CDR1 is SGHRS, CDR2 YFSETQ, per germline. The CDR3 is 11 residues long. CDR3 nucleotides: TGCGCCAGCAGCTTAGGCTACGAGCAGTACTTC. It specifies CASSLGYEQYF. Full variable domain (remainder filled in from reference TRBV5-1 and TRBJ2-7): KAGVTQTPRYLIKTRGQQVTLSCSPISGHRSVSWYQQTPGQGLQFLFEYFSETQRNKGNFPGRFSGRQFSNSRSEMNVSTLELGDSALYLCASSLGYEQYFGPGTRLTVT.

This clone was detected only a few times. V usage is TRBV19 and J usage is TRBJ2-5; D remains unclear. Germline V gene sequence: CDR1 LNHDA, CDR2 SQIVND (reference sequence). V was cut by 5 bases and J by 6 bases, with 10 bases left in between. CDR3 length equals 12 residues. This CDR3 is CASSGWTKTQYF. The CDR3 DNA reads as TGTGCCAGTAGTGGGTGGACGAAGACCCAGTACTTC.

This clone was observed a handful of times. The rearrangement links TRBV28 to TRBJ2-7; 7 bases are shared with TRBD2. Germline lookup yields CDR1 MDHEN and CDR2 SYDVKM. After removal of 5 bases from V and 3 bases from J, the junction contained 7 bases not matched to a gene. This CDR3 has 14 amino acids. In nucleotides, the CDR3 is TGTGCCAGCAGTCTAGGACTAGAACTCTACGAGCAGTACTTC. Translating it yields CASSLGLELYEQYF.

The V gene is TRBV28, the J gene TRBJ2-1, with 7 nucleotides matching TRBD1. The CDR3 runs 18 residues. V shed 2 bases and J 0 bases; nucleotides not matched to a gene: 10. Germline CDR1 and CDR2: MDHEN and SYDVKM. CDR3 DNA: TGTGCCAGCAGTTTAGCCCCCGGGACAGAGAGCTCCTACAATGAGCAGTTCTTC. Translating gives CASSLAPGTESSYNEQFF.

This sequence joins TRBV19 and TRBJ2-1; weak D call: TRBD2 (7 bases). V gave up 7 bases and J gave up 5 bases, with 18 bases separating them. The CDR3 length is 15 residues. Germline CDR1 LNHDA, CDR2 SQIVND (reference sequence). DNA of the CDR3: TGTGCCAGTATCGGGGGGCCGGGGGCGAACAATGAGCAGTTCTTC. Translation gives CASIGGPGANNEQFF.

V and J are TRBV28 and TRBJ1-1, with unresolved D. V was pared by 2 bases and J by 2 bases, with 18 bases between. Germline values: CDR1 MDHEN, CDR2 SYDVKM. The CDR3 contains 17 residues. The CDR3 sequence is CASSLRAVRMRNTEAFF. For the CDR3, the DNA is TGTGCCAGCAGTTTAAGGGCAGTCAGAATGCGTAACACTGAAGCTTTCTTT.

This clone was observed a handful of times. This rearrangement joins TRBV25-1 to TRBJ2-7; TRBD2 is a possible D gene (5 bases). V dropped 4 bases and J dropped 7 bases, with 14 bases sitting between them. The CDR3 spans 13 residues. Germline V gene lookup returns CDR1 MGHDK and CDR2 SYGVNS. The CDR3 is CASSGPPSGEQYF. The CDR3 region has the DNA TGTGCCAGCAGTGGCCCCCCGAGCGGTGAGCAGTACTTC.

This clone was seen a handful of times. The V call is TRBV28, the J call TRBJ1-2, with D possibly being TRBD1 (5 bases). Germline CDR1 and CDR2: MDHEN and SYDVKM. Trimming pared 6 bases from V and 8 bases from J, leaving 13 bases between. The CDR3 extends over 12 amino acids. The CDR3 loop reads CASRPGGDGYTF. DNA of the CDR3: TGTGCCAGCAGACCGGGGGGAGACGGCTACACCTTC.

The chain joins TRBV15 to TRBJ2-7, with a weak D call TRBD2 (5 bases). The CDR3 is 12 amino acids. V lost 7 bases and J 6 bases, leaving 13 bases between the germline ends. Germline V gene data show CDR1 as LNHNV and CDR2 as YYDKDF (reference sequence). This chain's CDR3 is CATMGVLGEQYF. The CDR3 coding sequence is TGTGCCACCATGGGAGTTCTGGGCGAGCAGTACTTC.

A few counts support this clone. The chain carries TRBV11-2 and TRBJ2-7; 7 positions match TRBD2. CDR1 is SGHAT and CDR2 is FQNNGV in the germline V gene. CDR3 length: 14 residues. J lost 5 bases, V lost 5 bases, and 9 bases had no gene match. The CDR3 DNA reads as TGTGCCAGCAGCCGTCGCGCGGGAGCCCACGAGCAGTACTTC. It encodes CASSRRAGAHEQYF.

The chain couples TRBV11-2 to TRBJ2-1; 7 nucleotides match TRBD2. CDR3 length: 15 amino acids. The J segment lost 2 bases and the V segment lost 3 bases, leaving 4 bases of the junction unmatched. The V gene's germline CDR1 is SGHAT and CDR2 FQNNGV. DNA for the CDR3: TGTGCCAGCAGCTTCGCGGGAGCGGCCTACAATGAGCAGTTCTTC. Protein sequence: CASSFAGAAYNEQFF.

This clone was observed once. V gene TRBV4-3 combines with J gene TRBJ2-3; TRBD2 matches at 10 bases. The V gene end was trimmed by 2 bases and the J gene end by 4 bases; junction bases not matched to a gene: 3. There are 15 residues in the CDR3. Germline V gene data show CDR1 as LGHNA and CDR2 as YSLEER. The CDR3 protein is CASSQLAGAPDTQYF. CDR3 bases: TGCGCCAGCAGCCAACTAGCGGGAGCCCCAGATACGCAGTATTTT.

V and J are TRBV4-2 and TRBJ1-2; no clear D. In germline, CDR1 is LGHNA, CDR2 YNFKEQ. The CDR3 runs 14 residues. Trimming took off 0 bases at V and 4 bases at J, with 9 bases between the two ends. CDR3 DNA sequence: TGTGCCAGCAGCCAAGATACCAGCTTCTATGGCTACACCTTC. Translation: CASSQDTSFYGYTF.

There are a few counts of this clone. The genes are TRBV28 and TRBJ1-2, with 7 nucleotides matching TRBD1. The CDR3 is 13 amino acids. CDR1 is MDHEN and CDR2 is SYDVKM in the germline V gene. The J segment lost 3 bases and the V segment lost 6 bases, leaving 4 bases of the junction unmatched. CDR3 region: CASSLDRDYGYTF. The CDR3 region has the DNA TGTGCCAGCAGCCTTGACAGGGACTATGGCTACACCTTC.

This clone has a handful of counts. CDR3 nucleotide sequence: TGCAGCGCATGGGGGCGGCGAAGTGAGCAGTTCTTC. Translating it yields CSAWGRRSEQFF. J is TRBJ2-1 and V is TRBV29-1, with D tentatively TRBD1 (6 bases). Germline CDR1 SQVTM, CDR2 ANQGSEA. V lost 7 bases and J 9 bases, leaving 16 bases between the germline ends. CDR3 length: 12 residues.

The genes are TRBV5-1 and TRBJ1-1; D is ambiguous. The germline V and J ends were trimmed by 3 bases and 2 bases, with 5 bases remaining between them. Germline V gives CDR1 SGHRS, CDR2 YFSETQ. The CDR3 is 12 amino acids. The CDR3 region has the DNA TGCGCCAGCAGCTGGGGAAACACTGAAGCTTTCTTT. Protein product: CASSWGNTEAFF. Together with reference TRBV5-1 and TRBJ1-1, the CDR3 gives the full variable domain: KAGVTQTPRYLIKTRGQQVTLSCSPISGHRSVSWYQQTPGQGLQFLFEYFSETQRNKGNFPGRFSGRQFSNSRSEMNVSTLELGDSALYLCASSWGNTEAFFGQGTRLTVV.

This clone appeared a few times. This CDR3 reads CASSLGRGSYGYTF. DNA for the CDR3: TGTGCCAGCAGCTTAGGCAGGGGATCCTATGGCTACACCTTC. The chain employs TRBV7-9 and TRBJ1-2; possible D gene TRBD1, 6 bases. Germline CDR1 and CDR2: SEHNR and FQNEAQ (reference sequence). The CDR3 is 14 amino acids. V lost 1 base and J lost 4, with 10 bases in between.

The rearrangement links TRBV15 to TRBJ1-2; possibly TRBD1 for D (5 bases). Trimming stripped 0 bases from V and 8 bases from J, with 16 bases between. The CDR3 length is 15 residues. The germline V gene has CDR1 LNHNV and CDR2 YYDKDF (reference sequence). The CDR3 nucleotides read TGTGCCACCAGCAGAGATCACAACCCGGACAAAGGCTACACCTTC. Its translation: CATSRDHNPDKGYTF. The full variable domain, its missing parts supplied by reference TRBV15 and TRBJ1-2, is DAMVIQNPRYQVTQFGKPVTLSCSQTLNHNVMYWYQQKSSQAPKLLFHYYDKDFNNEADTPDNFQSRRPNTSFCFLDIRSPGLGDTAMYLCATSRDHNPDKGYTFGSGTRLTVV.

The rearrangement joins TRBV29-1 to TRBJ2-1; no reliable D call. CDR1 and CDR2 (germline): SQVTM, ANQGSEA. V gave up 7 bases and J gave up 8 bases, with 12 bases separating them. The CDR3 consists of 11 residues. The CDR3 protein is CSGNPGDEQFF. The CDR3 DNA sequence: TGCAGCGGAAACCCTGGGGATGAGCAGTTCTTC.

This chain links TRBV5-1 with TRBJ2-5; D could derive from TRBD1 or TRBD2 (5 bases each). This CDR3 is 17 amino acids long. V was pared by 4 bases and J by 2 bases, with 21 bases between. Germline V gene lookup returns CDR1 SGHRS and CDR2 YFSETQ. The CDR3 reads CASSVGRWVPSQETQYF. Here the CDR3 DNA reads TGCGCCAGCAGCGTGGGACGCTGGGTCCCTTCACAAGAGACCCAGTACTTC. Full variable domain (rest looked up from reference TRBV5-1 and TRBJ2-5): KAGVTQTPRYLIKTRGQQVTLSCSPISGHRSVSWYQQTPGQGLQFLFEYFSETQRNKGNFPGRFSGRQFSNSRSEMNVSTLELGDSALYLCASSVGRWVPSQETQYFGPGTRLLVL.

This clone has only a few counts. This chain uses TRBV7-2 with TRBJ2-2; D is possibly TRBD1 (6 bases). V was pared by 5 bases and J by 4 bases, with 11 bases between. CDR1 and CDR2 (germline): SGHTA, FQGNSA. There are 14 residues in the CDR3. CDR3 bases: TGTGCCAGCAGCCCGGGACAATTCACCGGGGAGCTGTTTTTT. As protein: CASSPGQFTGELFF.

This clone was seen a handful of times. V and J are TRBV5-1 and TRBJ2-2; D is perhaps TRBD1 (6 bases). The CDR3 has 14 amino acids. Looked up from germline, CDR1 is SGHRS and CDR2 is YFSETQ. Between the trimmed V and J ends, which lost 6 bases and 7 bases, there was a span of 16 bases. CDR3 protein: CASTPWGHFGELFF. CDR3 DNA: TGCGCCAGCACCCCCTGGGGACATTTCGGGGAGCTGTTTTTT. Drawing the rest from reference TRBV5-1 and TRBJ2-2, the complete variable domain is KAGVTQTPRYLIKTRGQQVTLSCSPISGHRSVSWYQQTPGQGLQFLFEYFSETQRNKGNFPGRFSGRQFSNSRSEMNVSTLELGDSALYLCASTPWGHFGELFFGEGSRLTVL.